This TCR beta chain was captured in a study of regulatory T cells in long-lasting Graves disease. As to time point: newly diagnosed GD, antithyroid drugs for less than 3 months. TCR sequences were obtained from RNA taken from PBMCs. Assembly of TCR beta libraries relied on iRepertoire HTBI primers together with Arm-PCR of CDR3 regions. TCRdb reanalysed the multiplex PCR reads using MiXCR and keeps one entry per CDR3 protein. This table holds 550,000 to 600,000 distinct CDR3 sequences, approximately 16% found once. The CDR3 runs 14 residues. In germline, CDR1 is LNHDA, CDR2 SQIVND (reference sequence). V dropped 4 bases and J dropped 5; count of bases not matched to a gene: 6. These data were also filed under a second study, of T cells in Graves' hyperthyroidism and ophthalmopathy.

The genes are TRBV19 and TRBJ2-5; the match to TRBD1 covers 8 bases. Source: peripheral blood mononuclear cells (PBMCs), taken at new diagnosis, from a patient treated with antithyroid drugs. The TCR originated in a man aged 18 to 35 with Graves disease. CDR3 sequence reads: CASSTQQGVETQYF. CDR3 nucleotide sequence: TGTGCCAGTAGTACGCAACAGGGGGTGGAGACCCAGTACTTC.